The clone carrying this T cell receptor (beta chain) was found a few times. Its antigen is as yet unknown. This specimen belongs to a study of CD8 T cells in ankylosing spondylitis. General study findings and limits: The authors reported significant enrichment of disease-linked clones in matched ankylosing spondylitis synovial fluid.

This CDR3 is 15 amino acids long. J was trimmed by 2 bases and V by 2 bases; bases with no gene match: 5. The germline CDR1 and CDR2 sequences are SGHTA and FQGNSA. TCRdb recomputed calls from the 5' RACE reads with MiXCR, one row per CDR3 protein. Of some 300,000 distinct CDR3 sequences in the sample, roughly 20% are singletons; the top ten hold roughly 3.4%. The chain couples TRBV7-2 to TRBJ2-5, with 7 nucleotides matching TRBD1. The sequenced material came from blood, either unsorted or a sorted T cell fraction (not recorded which). The receptor comes from a female donor with ankylosing spondylitis or in good health (not recorded which). CDR3 DNA sequence: TGTGCCAGCAGCTTATCGGGGACAGCGCAAGAGACCCAGTACTTC. This codes for CASSLSGTAQETQYF. The whole variable domain, filled in from reference TRBV7-2 and TRBJ2-5, reads GAGVSQSPSNKVTEKGKDVELRCDPISGHTALYWYRQSLGQGLEFLIYFQGNSAPDKSGLPSDRFSAERTGGSVSTLTIQRTQQEDSAVYLCASSLSGTAQETQYFGPGTRLLVL.